These 18 T cell receptor beta chains were sequenced from one sample in a study of CD8 T cells in ankylosing spondylitis. TCRdb analysed the 5' RACE reads with MiXCR anew, one entry per CDR3 protein. The profile shows some 220,000 distinct CDR3 sequences, approximately 8% of them singletons. The specimen sequenced was blood, either unsorted or a sorted T cell fraction (not recorded which). Receptor source: a female donor with ankylosing spondylitis or in good health (not recorded which).

In this sample, this clonotype turned up many times. This chain joins TRBV24-1 and TRBJ2-6; TRBD2 is a possible D gene (5 bases). Per the germline V gene, CDR1 is KGHDR and CDR2 is SFDVKD. This CDR3 is built from 13 residues. V was clipped by 8 bases and J by 3 bases, with 7 bases between them. The CDR3 nucleotides are TGTGCCACCAAGGGAGATGGGGCCAACGTCCTGACTTTC. Its protein is CATKGDGANVLTF.

This clonotype was observed at least ten times. The rearrangement joins TRBV5-1 to TRBJ2-1; TRBD1 is a possible D gene (6 bases). V lost 3 bases and J 4 bases, leaving 8 bases between the germline ends. The CDR3 has 13 residues. CDR1 is SGHRS and CDR2 is YFSETQ in the germline V gene. In DNA, the CDR3 is TGCGCCAGCAGCTCACAGGGATACAATGAGCAGTTCTTC. Protein: CASSSQGYNEQFF.

This clonotype came up many times. The V call is TRBV20-1, the J call TRBJ1-1; no clear D. V lost 6 bases and J 2 bases, leaving 10 bases between the germline ends. Germline CDR1 and CDR2: DFQATT and SNEGSKA (reference sequence). The CDR3 extends over 12 amino acids. CDR3 bases: TGCAGTGCCGGGCCCTTAAACACTGAAGCTTTCTTT. Its translation: CSAGPLNTEAFF.

In its sample, this clonotype was seen many times. This chain connects TRBV6-2 or TRBV6-3 to TRBJ1-1; maybe TRBD1 (5 bases). V lost 6 bases to trimming and J lost 4 bases, with 24 bases between them. This CDR3 is 17 amino acids long. The germline V gene encodes CDR1 MNHEY and CDR2 SVGEGT. CDR3 sequence reads: CASSRGRRIFTGTEAFF. CDR3 in DNA: TGTGCCAGCAGCCGGGGACGCCGAATATTCACGGGCACTGAAGCTTTCTTT.

In this sample, this clonotype turned up many times. The rearrangement uses TRBV20-1 and TRBJ2-1; 7 bases are a match to TRBD2. Trimming cost V 0 bases and J 5 bases; bases outside gene matches: 10. The germline gives CDR1 DFQATT, CDR2 SNEGSKA (reference sequence). There are 16 residues in the CDR3. The CDR3 protein is CSAREFGAGSNNEQFF. The CDR3 DNA sequence: TGCAGTGCTAGAGAGTTTGGAGCGGGAAGCAACAATGAGCAGTTCTTC.

At least ten counts were recorded for this clonotype. V is TRBV20-1 and J is TRBJ2-5; D possibly uses TRBD1 or TRBD2 (5 bases each). The CDR3 totals 14 residues. V gave up 2 bases and J gave up 3 bases, with 13 bases separating them. Germline values: CDR1 DFQATT, CDR2 SNEGSKA (reference sequence). CDR3 protein: CSARRGPAKETQYF. The CDR3 DNA follows: TGCAGTGCTAGACGGGGACCCGCCAAAGAGACCCAGTACTTC.

The gene calls are TRBV11-2 and TRBJ2-1; TRBD2 aligns across 7 bases. The CDR3 spans 16 residues. V lost 1 base, J lost 4 bases, and 7 bases stayed unmatched. In germline, CDR1 is SGHAT, CDR2 FQNNGV. This chain's CDR3 is CASSLVRPSGYNEQFF. In nucleotides, the CDR3 is TGTGCCAGCAGCTTAGTAAGGCCTAGCGGTTACAATGAGCAGTTCTTC.

This clonotype was counted ten times or more. The CDR3 nucleotides are TGCAGTGCTAGAGATCGGTCGGGATCGTCGGTTACGCAGTATTTT. It codes for CSARDRSGSSVTQYF. The V gene is TRBV20-1, the J gene TRBJ2-3; D might be TRBD2 (5 bases). This CDR3 comprises 15 residues. The V and J ends lost 0 bases and 8 bases respectively, with 18 bases between them. Per the germline V gene, CDR1 is DFQATT and CDR2 is SNEGSKA (reference sequence).

A remark on this clonotype: With a much larger clone just one base away, this may be a read error. The chain recombines TRBV30 with TRBJ1-2, with 9 bases matching TRBD1. This CDR3 comprises 13 residues. The V and J ends lost 2 bases and 14 bases, in that order; junction bases with no gene match: 12. Germline V lookup: CDR1 GTSNPN, CDR2 SVGIG (reference sequence). As DNA, the CDR3 is TGTGCCTGGAGTCCCGGGACAGGGACCTTTGGGACCTTC. The encoded protein is CAWSPGTGTFGTF.

This clonotype has a handful of counts. This chain links TRBV2 with TRBJ2-3; D is unresolved. The germline gives CDR1 SNHLY, CDR2 FYNNEI. Trimming cost V 7 bases and J 6 bases, with 20 bases left between them. The CDR3 has 15 residues. CDR3 sequence reads: CASIPLGLLGDTQYF. The CDR3 bases are TGTGCCAGCATTCCCCTGGGATTGCTAGGTGATACGCAGTATTTT.

This clonotype was counted many times. The chain links TRBV20-1 to TRBJ2-7, with 10 bases aligning to TRBD2. V dropped 1 base and J dropped 2; count of bases not matched to a gene: 8. CDR3 length equals 16 residues. CDR1 is DFQATT and CDR2 is SNEGSKA in the germline V gene (reference sequence). Here the CDR3 reads CSARGLAGAGTYEQYF. CDR3 coding DNA: TGCAGTGCTAGAGGGCTAGCGGGAGCAGGGACCTACGAGCAGTACTTC.

In this sample, this clonotype turned up many times. The chain has TRBV28 and TRBJ2-7, with D uncertain. The V gene's germline CDR1 is MDHEN and CDR2 SYDVKM. The V end lost 6 bases, the J end lost 0 bases, and 6 bases lay between the germline ends. The CDR3 is 12 amino acids. DNA for the CDR3: TGTGCCAGCAGCCCAAACTCCTACGAGCAGTACTTC. As protein: CASSPNSYEQYF.

This clonotype occurred a few times. The chain joins TRBV7-9 to TRBJ2-3; D gene unclear. Trimming stripped 4 bases from V and 5 bases from J, with 7 bases between. CDR1 is SEHNR and CDR2 is FQNEAQ in the germline V gene (reference sequence). CDR3 length: 12 amino acids. CDR3 nucleotide sequence: TGTGCCAGCAGCTCAACAGTAGATACGCAGTATTTT. It translates to CASSSTVDTQYF.

This clonotype was seen many times. The rearrangement links TRBV7-6 to TRBJ1-2, with TRBD1 matching 7 bases. The CDR3 length is 16 residues. CDR1 is SGHVS and CDR2 is FNYEAQ in the germline V gene. Unmatched junction bases numbered 12, after V lost 4 bases and J lost 4 bases. The CDR3 region has the DNA TGTGCCAGCAGCTCCAAGGGACAGTACCTTGGCTATGGCTACACCTTC. It specifies CASSSKGQYLGYGYTF.

A remark on this clonotype: It may be a read error: a sequence one base away is much more abundant. The chain is built from TRBV11-2 and TRBJ2-3, with D perhaps TRBD1 (6 bases). Germline loops: CDR1 SGHAT, CDR2 FQNNGV. CDR3 size: 16 residues. V was clipped by 3 bases and J by 0 bases, with 13 bases between them. The CDR3 region has the DNA TGTGCCAGCAGCTTTGGGGGCGGACCAAGCACAGATACGCAGTATTTT. Its protein product is CASSFGGGPSTDTQYF.

This clonotype was recorded many times. The rearrangement links TRBV4-3 to TRBJ2-5; D unclear. This CDR3 comprises 15 residues. V was trimmed by 0 bases and J by 1 base, leaving 9 bases between them. Germline CDR1 reads LGHNA; CDR2 reads YSLEER. This chain's CDR3 is CASSQDGYSQETQYF. CDR3 coding DNA: TGCGCCAGCAGCCAAGATGGGTACAGCCAAGAGACCCAGTACTTC.

This clonotype was counted ten times or more. V is TRBV11-2 and J is TRBJ2-1; D not certain. CDR1 and CDR2 from the germline V gene are SGHAT and FQNNGV. The V end lost 3 bases, the J end lost 7 bases, and 13 bases lay between the germline ends. The CDR3 is 14 amino acids. The CDR3 nucleotides read TGTGCCAGCAGCTTGGCCGGAAACACGAATGAGCAGTTCTTC. The encoded protein is CASSLAGNTNEQFF. Drawing the rest from reference TRBV11-2 and TRBJ2-1, the complete variable domain is EAGVAQSPRYKIIEKRQSVAFWCNPISGHATLYWYQQILGQGPKLLIQFQNNGVVDDSQLPKDRFSAERLKGVDSTLKIQPAKLEDSAVYLCASSLAGNTNEQFFGPGTRLTVL.

This clonotype showed up many times. The chain employs TRBV6-2 or TRBV6-3 and TRBJ1-5; unclear D gene. CDR1 is MNHEY and CDR2 is SVGEGT in the germline V gene. This CDR3 has 14 amino acids. V lost 2 bases and J 3 bases, leaving 8 bases between the germline ends. The CDR3 nucleotides read TGTGCCAGCAGTTACGGGAGGGACAATCAGCCCCAGCATTTT. Residues: CASSYGRDNQPQHF.